This T cell receptor beta chain is from a study of graft-versus-host responses after intestinal transplantation. In the study overall: Multivisceral, liver-intestinal, or isolated intestinal grafts went to recipients. Regarding the study as a whole: Researchers found peak circulating GvH clone levels linked to early post-transplant HvG declines.

This clone was found a few times. Its specificity is not known. The CDR3 is 14 residues long. Trimming pared 9 bases from V and 1 base from J, leaving 14 bases between. The germline gives CDR1 SGHDT, CDR2 YYEEEE. Assay: immunoSEQ multiplex PCR; the TCRdb copy retains only in-frame clones and omits some. This table has 20,000 or so clones, 70% to 90% appearing once. The TCR originated in a human patient who received an intestinal transplant, so some T cells may come from the graft donor. The V and J genes are TRBV5-6 and TRBJ1-5, with D possibly TRBD1 on 6 matching bases. Sequenced here: PBMCs, sampled approximately 450 days after intestinal transplant. The CDR3 coding sequence is TGTGCCACTTCTGCCGGGGGCAGCAATCAGCCCCAGCATTTT. The encoded protein is CATSAGGSNQPQHF.